This T cell receptor beta chain comes out of a study of OX40 agonist ivuxolimab in advanced cancers. At the level of the study: Treatment of patients was with ivuxolimab, an agonistic anti-OX40 (CD134) antibody. The dose-escalation cohort had hepatocellular carcinoma, melanoma, renal cell or head and neck cancer.

Germline V CDR1 and CDR2: LGHNA, YNFKEQ. Trimming pared 0 bases from V and 0 bases from J, leaving 10 bases between. The CDR3 sequence is 16 residues long. Using immunoSEQ multiplex PCR, the repertoire was profiled, and TCRdb retains in-frame clones only, with some absent. The sample shows 60,000 or so clones, around 86% of them seen only once. The receptor was derived from an adult with an advanced solid tumor such as melanoma, head and neck, liver or kidney cancer. The V and J genes are TRBV4-2 and TRBJ2-3; weak D call: TRBD2 (6 bases). This specimen was CD4+ or CD8+ T cells sorted from blood, taken in a trial of the OX40 agonist ivuxolimab. CDR3 in amino acids: CASSQEPGASTDTQYF. DNA of the CDR3: TGTGCCAGCAGCCAAGAACCGGGAGCAAGCACAGATACGCAGTATTTT.